The rows below give T cell receptor beta chains drawn from one sample of a study of identical twins. TCRdb ran MiXCR on the 5' RACE reads and lists one entry per CDR3 protein. Here the sample spans around 530,000 distinct CDR3 sequences, roughly 15% being singletons. The same specimen was also included in a second study, on yellow fever vaccine responses in identical twins.

Sequenced sample: CD4+ T cells sorted from blood. These receptors came from a woman aged 18-35 years in good health. CDR3s include the opening cysteine and the closing phenylalanine or tryptophan. The D gene is left open where the match is weak. Size is omitted from some rows. Given values are once, few, many or a class for expanded clones.

.	TRBV11-2	TRBJ2-5	few	CASSHGVQTQYF	TGTGCCAGCAGCCATGGGGTTCAGACCCAGTACTTC
.	TRBV7-6	TRBJ1-5	few	CASSLSQGEPQHF	TGTGCCAGCAGCTTATCCCAGGGTGAGCCCCAGCATTTT
.	TRBV9	TRBJ1-6	few	CASSAPGEESPLHF	TGTGCCAGCAGCGCCCCAGGGGAGGAATCACCCCTCCACTTT
.	TRBV12-3/TRBV12-4	TRBJ2-5	.	CASTSSRDGKTQYF	TGTGCCAGCACCTCGAGCCGAGATGGGAAGACCCAGTACTTC
.	TRBV5-6	TRBJ2-7	few	CASSFREVDEQYF	TGTGCCAGCAGCTTCAGGGAGGTGGACGAGCAGTACTTC
.	TRBV7-9	TRBJ2-1	.	CASSLNPIEWAYNEQFF	TGTGCCAGCAGCTTAAACCCCATAGAATGGGCCTACAATGAGCAGTTCTTC
TRBD2	TRBV20-1	TRBJ2-1	few	CSASLAGGRSYNEQFF	TGCAGTGCTAGTTTAGCGGGGGGACGCTCCTACAATGAGCAGTTCTTC
.	TRBV12-3/TRBV12-4	TRBJ1-5	.	CASSGYSNQPQHF	TGTGCCAGCAGTGGGTATAGCAATCAGCCCCAGCATTTT
.	TRBV5-1	TRBJ1-2	few	CASSHDGQRNYGYTF	TGCGCCAGCAGCCACGACGGACAGCGAAACTATGGCTACACCTTC
.	TRBV12-3/TRBV12-4	TRBJ1-5	many	CASSHKTGIDQPQHF	TGTGCCAGCAGTCATAAGACAGGCATAGATCAGCCCCAGCATTTT
TRBD1	TRBV29-1	TRBJ1-1	.	CSVGRTGANTEAFF	TGCAGCGTTGGTCGTACAGGGGCAAACACTGAAGCTTTCTTT
TRBD2	TRBV5-1	TRBJ2-4	.	CASSLGLAGISKNIQYF	TGCGCCAGCAGCTTGGGCCTAGCGGGAATATCCAAAAACATTCAGTACTTC
TRBD1	TRBV5-6	TRBJ2-7	.	CASSLELLGDRVRARQYF	TGTGCCAGCAGCCTCGAACTGTTGGGGGACAGGGTTAGGGCGAGGCAGTACTTC
.	TRBV20-1	TRBJ2-2	few	CSARTVTGELFF	TGCAGTGCTAGGACGGTCACCGGGGAGCTGTTTTTT
.	TRBV20-1	TRBJ1-2	few	CSATLQGAYGYTF	TGCAGTGCTACGCTGCAGGGAGCCTATGGCTACACCTTC
TRBD2	TRBV4-1	TRBJ2-1	few	CASSQTSGNANNEQFF	TGCGCCAGCAGCCAAACTAGCGGGAACGCCAACAATGAGCAGTTCTTC
.	TRBV29-1	TRBJ2-5	.	CSVEFGAGETQYF	TGCAGCGTTGAATTTGGGGCTGGGGAGACCCAGTACTTC
.	TRBV5-1	TRBJ1-6	few	CASSATGSPLHF	TGCGCCAGCAGCGCAACTGGATCACCCCTCCACTTT
.	TRBV29-1	TRBJ1-3	.	CSVEDFSGNTIYF	TGCAGCGTTGAAGATTTCTCTGGAAACACCATATATTTT
TRBD2	TRBV5-1	TRBJ2-7	few	CASSGLAGVSYEQYF	TGCGCCAGCAGCGGACTAGCGGGAGTATCCTACGAGCAGTACTTC
.	TRBV28	TRBJ1-1	few	CASKGTGVNTEAFF	TGTGCCAGCAAGGGCACCGGGGTGAACACTGAAGCTTTCTTT
TRBD1	TRBV20-1	TRBJ1-1	.	CSARDPVRGRTEAFF	TGCAGTGCTAGAGATCCGGTCAGGGGGCGGACTGAAGCTTTCTTT
TRBD2	TRBV24-1	TRBJ2-5	few	CATSDRTSVRETQYF	TGTGCCACCAGTGATCGAACTAGCGTTCGAGAGACCCAGTACTTC
.	TRBV28	TRBJ2-4	few	CASSSPPGGDFKNIQYF	TGTGCCAGCAGTTCCCCACCTGGCGGGGATTTCAAAAACATTCAGTACTTC
TRBD2	TRBV5-1	TRBJ2-7	few	CASSLYSGTSGRVPYF	TGCGCCAGCAGCTTGTACTCCGGGACTAGCGGGAGGGTACCGTACTTC
.	TRBV11-2	TRBJ2-1	few	CASSRIGADYNEQFF	TGTGCCAGCAGCCGGATCGGGGCGGACTACAATGAGCAGTTCTTC
.	TRBV2	TRBJ2-3	many	CASSPGRSIITDTQYF	TGTGCCAGCTCGCCGGGCCGATCTATCATCACAGATACGCAGTATTTT
.	TRBV20-1	TRBJ1-6	.	CSARWQNNSPLHF	TGCAGTGCTAGATGGCAGAATAATTCACCCCTCCACTTT
.	TRBV20-1	TRBJ2-5	few	CSASRQETQYF	TGCAGTGCTAGTAGGCAAGAGACCCAGTACTTC
.	TRBV5-1	TRBJ1-1	.	CASSLTRELNTEAFF	TGCGCCAGCAGCTTAACCAGGGAATTGAACACTGAAGCTTTCTTT
.	TRBV28	TRBJ1-5	.	CASSSNTAFNQPQHF	TGTGCCAGCAGTTCAAATACAGCGTTCAATCAGCCCCAGCATTTT
.	TRBV28	TRBJ1-1	few	CASSFRVGGRTFF	TGTGCCAGCAGTTTTCGGGTGGGGGGCAGGACTTTCTTT
.	TRBV6-1	TRBJ1-2	.	CASSGDAANYGYTF	TGTGCCAGCAGTGGGGACGCGGCCAACTATGGCTACACCTTC
.	TRBV7-8	TRBJ1-2	.	CASSSGGGTTPRNYGYTF	TGTGCCAGCAGCTCCGGAGGGGGGACAACGCCCCGCAACTATGGCTACACCTTC
TRBD2	TRBV11-1	TRBJ2-2	.	CASSPRGVTSGIRTGELFF	TGTGCCAGCAGCCCTAGAGGAGTGACTAGCGGGATTCGAACCGGGGAGCTGTTTTTT
.	TRBV2	TRBJ2-3	.	CASIAGWQVPLLHTQYF	TGTGCCAGCATCGCCGGGTGGCAGGTCCCCTTGTTGCATACGCAGTATTTT
.	TRBV29-1	TRBJ1-1	.	CSARRGERTEAFF	TGCAGCGCCCGTCGGGGGGAGCGCACTGAAGCTTTCTTT
.	TRBV29-1	TRBJ2-2	few	CSVRQFTGELFF	TGCAGCGTCCGACAGTTCACCGGGGAGCTGTTTTTT
.	TRBV4-1	TRBJ1-4	few	CASSQAGQEKLFF	TGCGCCAGCAGCCAAGCTGGGCAGGAAAAACTGTTTTTT
.	TRBV20-1	TRBJ2-7	.	CSAAGTGTYEQYF	TGCAGTGCTGCCGGGACGGGAACCTACGAGCAGTACTTC
TRBD2	TRBV5-1	TRBJ2-2	.	CASGPGLAETGELFF	TGCGCCAGCGGCCCGGGACTAGCGGAGACCGGGGAGCTGTTTTTT
TRBD2	TRBV24-1	TRBJ2-1	.	CATSSITSGSLYEQFF	TGTGCCACCTCGTCGATAACTAGCGGGAGTCTTTATGAGCAGTTCTTC
.	TRBV6-5	TRBJ2-2	few	CASSYSIAGAANTGELFF	TGTGCCAGCAGTTACTCCATCGCTGGGGCAGCGAACACCGGGGAGCTGTTTTTT
TRBD2	TRBV20-1	TRBJ2-1	.	CSARPLTSSNEQFF	TGCAGTGCTAGGCCCCTGACTAGCAGCAATGAGCAGTTCTTC
TRBD2	TRBV28	TRBJ2-1	.	CASSRTRTGTSGNEQFF	TGTGCCAGCAGCCGAACACGGACCGGGACTAGCGGCAATGAGCAGTTCTTC
.	TRBV6-5	TRBJ2-2	.	CASSYGLRTGELFF	TGTGCCAGCAGTTACGGCCTACGCACCGGGGAGCTGTTTTTT
.	TRBV7-2	TRBJ2-1	.	CASSLAGTDNNEQFF	TGTGCCAGCAGCTTAGCCGGGACTGATAACAATGAGCAGTTCTTC
TRBD2	TRBV29-1	TRBJ2-2	few	CSVEGGLAGVYTGELFF	TGCAGCGTTGAAGGGGGACTAGCGGGGGTGTACACCGGGGAGCTGTTTTTT
TRBD1	TRBV29-1	TRBJ1-4	few	CSALQGINEKLFF	TGCAGCGCTTTACAGGGGATTAATGAAAAACTGTTTTTT
.	TRBV6-1	TRBJ2-7	few	CASSEVRSSYEQYF	TGTGCCAGCAGTGAAGTGCGGAGCTCCTACGAGCAGTACTTC
.	TRBV5-1	TRBJ1-4	.	CASSFSGLNEKLFF	TGCGCCAGCAGCTTCTCAGGGCTTAATGAAAAACTGTTTTTT
.	TRBV2	TRBJ2-1	.	CASSEAKISSYNEQFF	TGTGCCAGCAGTGAAGCCAAAATTAGCTCCTACAATGAGCAGTTCTTC
.	TRBV7-9	TRBJ2-4	many	CASSLVGGKNIQYF	TGTGCCAGCAGCTTAGTGGGAGGCAAAAACATTCAGTACTTC